Given below is one T cell receptor beta chain in context. The sample belongs to a study of OX40 agonist ivuxolimab in advanced cancers. Study-level background: The mean age was roughly 60 years, ranging from about 20 to 90, with 82.7% of participants male.

Measured with immunoSEQ multiplex PCR; TCRdb has only the in-frame clones, and not every one. The repertoire holds 43,000 or so clones, with around nine tenths as singletons. The CDR3 is 14 residues long. CDR1 MNHEY and CDR2 SMNVEV come from the germline V gene (reference sequence). Trimming removed 5 bases at V and 5 bases at J, with 15 bases between. This receptor was identified in an adult with an advanced solid tumor such as melanoma, head and neck, liver or kidney cancer. The V call is TRBV27, the J call TRBJ2-5; maybe TRBD1 (6 bases). The sample in question was CD4+ or CD8+ T cells sorted from blood, obtained in a trial of the OX40 agonist ivuxolimab. The CDR3 nucleotides read TGTGCCAGCAGTCTCCGGGACACCACCGAGACCCAGTACTTC. It encodes CASSLRDTTETQYF.